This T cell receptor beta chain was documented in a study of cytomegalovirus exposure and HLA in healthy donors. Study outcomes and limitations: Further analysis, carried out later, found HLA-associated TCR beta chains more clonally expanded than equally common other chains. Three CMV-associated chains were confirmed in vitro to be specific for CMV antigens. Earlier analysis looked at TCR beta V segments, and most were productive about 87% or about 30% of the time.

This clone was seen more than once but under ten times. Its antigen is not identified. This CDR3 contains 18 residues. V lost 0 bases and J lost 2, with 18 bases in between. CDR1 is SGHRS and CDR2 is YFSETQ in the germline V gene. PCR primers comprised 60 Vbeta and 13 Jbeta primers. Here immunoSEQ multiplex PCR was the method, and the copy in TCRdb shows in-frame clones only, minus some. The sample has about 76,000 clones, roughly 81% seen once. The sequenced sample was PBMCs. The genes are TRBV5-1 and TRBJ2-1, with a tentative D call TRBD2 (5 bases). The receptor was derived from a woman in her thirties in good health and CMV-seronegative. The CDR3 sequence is CASSLDLGSTSPYNEQFF. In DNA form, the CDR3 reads TGCGCCAGCAGCTTGGATCTGGGGAGCACGTCCCCCTACAATGAGCAGTTCTTC.